These 32 T cell receptor beta chains were all obtained from the same sample, sequenced in a study of blood T cells in healthy people across ages. A second 7 to 11 cycle PCR used barcoded and J-beta primers. TCRdb passed the 5' RACE reads through MiXCR, listing each CDR3 protein once. This sample has some 1.4 million distinct CDR3 sequences, with 40% to 50% found just once. Sequences were obtained from blood. The receptor source for this set is a woman aged 18-29 years in good health.

In its sample, this clonotype was seen a few times. The chain uses TRBV6-5 and TRBJ2-2; D unresolved. V was cut by 1 base and J by 1 base, with 16 bases left in between. CDR1 is MNHEY, CDR2 SVGAGI, per germline. This CDR3 comprises 18 residues. CDR3 sequence reads: CASSYFITRSGNTGELFF. The CDR3 nucleotides read TGTGCCAGCAGTTACTTCATAACACGGAGTGGGAACACCGGGGAGCTGTTTTTT.

V usage is TRBV5-1 and J usage is TRBJ2-4; 7 bases align to TRBD2. The CDR3 consists of 14 residues. J lost 13 bases, V lost 4 bases, and 14 bases had no gene match. Germline CDR1 is SGHRS and CDR2 is YFSETQ. The CDR3 region is CASSPGRDYHQQYF. CDR3 coding DNA: TGCGCCAGCAGCCCGGGGCGGGACTACCACCAGCAGTACTTC.

The chain joins TRBV9 to TRBJ2-7; D call uncertain. This CDR3 is 14 amino acids long. In germline, CDR1 is SGDLS, CDR2 YYNGEE. The V end was cut by 0 bases, the J end by 2 bases, with 9 bases between. The CDR3 DNA follows: TGTGCCAGCAGCGTAGAGGGTGTAGCCTACGAGCAGTACTTC. Encoded protein: CASSVEGVAYEQYF.

The chain is built from TRBV7-6 and TRBJ2-1; tentatively, D is TRBD1 (5 bases). Germline V lookup: CDR1 SGHVS, CDR2 FNYEAQ. This CDR3 has 16 amino acids. V was pared by 2 bases and J by 4 bases, with 15 bases between. The CDR3 here is CASSLSPQEKYNEQFF. CDR3 nucleotide sequence: TGTGCCAGCAGCTTAAGTCCACAGGAGAAATACAATGAGCAGTTCTTC.

The chain joins TRBV20-1 to TRBJ2-1; no reliable D call. The germline V gene has CDR1 DFQATT and CDR2 SNEGSKA (reference sequence). Trimming left V 3 bases short and J 9 bases short, with 6 bases between. The CDR3 length is 10 residues. The DNA for the CDR3 is TGCAGTGCTAGTATCGTTGAGCAGTTCTTC. Protein: CSASIVEQFF.

The CDR3 DNA reads as TGTGCCAGCAGTCCGGACCCCTGGACTAGCGGGGGGCCCAAATCCGGGTTCTTC. Translating it yields CASSPDPWTSGGPKSGFF. This chain links TRBV28 with TRBJ2-1; TRBD2 agrees at 14 bases. CDR1 and CDR2 from the germline V gene are MDHEN and SYDVKM. Trimming at V came to 5 bases and at J to 15 bases, leaving 21 bases not matched to a gene. The CDR3 runs to 18 residues.

This rearrangement joins TRBV24-1 to TRBJ2-6, with TRBD1 as a possible D gene (6 bases). V lost 3 bases and J lost 0, with 14 bases in between. The germline gives CDR1 KGHDR, CDR2 SFDVKD. The CDR3 consists of 18 residues. In DNA form, the CDR3 reads TGTGCCACCAGTGATCCTGGACAGCCTGGCTCTGGGGCCAACGTCCTGACTTTC. Translation: CATSDPGQPGSGANVLTF.

V usage is TRBV6-1 and J usage is TRBJ1-2; 7 nucleotides agree with TRBD1. Germline V gene data show CDR1 as MNHNS and CDR2 as SASEGT. The CDR3 runs 14 residues. V gave up 3 bases and J gave up 6 bases; unmatched junction bases: 7. The CDR3: CASSDRGRIDGYTF. For the CDR3, the DNA is TGTGCCAGCAGTGACAGGGGGAGGATTGATGGCTACACCTTC.

This chain uses TRBV12-3 or TRBV12-4 with TRBJ2-4, with 9 nucleotides matching TRBD1. The V and J ends lost 5 bases and 0 bases, in that order; junction bases with no gene match: 8. The CDR3 runs 17 residues. CDR3 in DNA: TGTGCCAGCAGTCCAATGGGACAGGGACTAGCCAAAAACATTCAGTACTTC. Amino acids: CASSPMGQGLAKNIQYF.

The chain employs TRBV20-1 and TRBJ1-3; the D gene is possibly TRBD1 (6 bases). There are 13 residues in the CDR3. The ends were cut back, 7 bases at V and 4 bases at J, with 14 bases in the middle. Germline CDR1 DFQATT, CDR2 SNEGSKA (reference sequence). In DNA, the CDR3 is TGCAGTGTAGCGGGGCAGGGGGGAAACACCATATATTTT. Translated: CSVAGQGGNTIYF.

This clonotype was observed a handful of times. This chain uses TRBV7-2 with TRBJ1-2, with D maybe TRBD1 (5 bases). The CDR3 extends over 14 amino acids. Germline V gene sequence: CDR1 SGHTA, CDR2 FQGNSA. V was shortened by 5 bases and J by 7 bases, with 17 bases between the two germline ends. For the CDR3, the DNA is TGTGCCAGCAGCGTAGACCTCGGGGCAAGTGGCTACACCTTC. It translates to CASSVDLGASGYTF.

This clonotype came up a few times. The rearrangement links TRBV13 to TRBJ2-1; 8 nucleotides match TRBD2. This CDR3 spans 16 amino acids. V dropped 5 bases and J dropped 4; count of bases not matched to a gene: 10. Germline loops: CDR1 PRHDT, CDR2 FYEKMQ (reference sequence). CDR3 sequence reads: CASSVLVGGGYNEQFF. CDR3 nucleotide sequence: TGTGCCAGCAGCGTTTTGGTGGGCGGGGGGTACAATGAGCAGTTCTTC.

The V call is TRBV2, the J call TRBJ2-3, with 10 bases identical to TRBD1. The CDR3 is 15 residues long. J was trimmed by 3 bases and V by 6 bases; bases with no gene match: 6. CDR1 is SNHLY, CDR2 FYNNEI, per germline. CDR3 nucleotides: TGTGCCAGCAGCCAGGACAGGGGGATAACAGATACGCAGTATTTT. This translates into CASSQDRGITDTQYF.

V gene TRBV12-3 or TRBV12-4 combines with J gene TRBJ1-2; 7 nucleotides match TRBD1. This CDR3 has 16 residues. The J segment lost 1 base and the V segment lost 11 bases, leaving 16 bases of the junction unmatched. The CDR3 protein is CAGGTRPQGDNYGYTF. The CDR3 nucleotides are TGTGCCGGCGGGACTCGGCCGCAGGGGGATAACTATGGCTACACCTTC.

The chain carries TRBV10-3 and TRBJ2-7; D might be TRBD2 (5 bases). Trimming pared 4 bases from V and 3 bases from J, leaving 7 bases between. Germline lookup yields CDR1 ENHRY and CDR2 SYGVKD. The CDR3 is 12 amino acids. The CDR3 region has the DNA TGTGCCATCAGTGGGACTCACTACGAGCAGTACTTC. Translation gives CAISGTHYEQYF.

This clonotype was detected only a few times. The chain's CDR3 is CASSLRQGISYEQYF. CDR3 in DNA: TGTGCCAGCAGCCTACGACAGGGTATCTCCTACGAGCAGTACTTC. The chain employs TRBV9 and TRBJ2-4, with 7 bases that match TRBD1. The J call may be in error: the DNA end matches TRBJ2-7 better. Germline lookup yields CDR1 SGDLS and CDR2 YYNGEE. This CDR3 has 15 residues.

The genes are TRBV27 and TRBJ1-4; tentative D call: TRBD1 (6 bases). The germline V gene encodes CDR1 MNHEY and CDR2 SMNVEV (reference sequence). Trimming left V 5 bases short and J 2 bases short, with 21 bases between. The CDR3 length is 18 residues. The CDR3 sequence: CASSRIGGSGSTNEKLFF. The CDR3 nucleotides read TGTGCCAGCAGTCGGATAGGGGGTAGCGGGTCGACTAATGAAAAACTGTTTTTT.

This clonotype was counted at least ten times. This rearrangement joins TRBV4-1 to TRBJ1-5, with D unclear. Germline V gives CDR1 MGHRA, CDR2 YSYEKL. The V end lost 6 bases, the J end lost 3 bases, and 6 bases lay between the germline ends. The CDR3 consists of 12 residues. Here the CDR3 reads CASRTVNQPQHF. In nucleotides, the CDR3 is TGCGCCAGCAGAACAGTCAATCAGCCCCAGCATTTT.

This clonotype has just a few counts. The gene calls are TRBV7-9 and TRBJ2-1, with 14 bases lining up with TRBD2. Germline V lookup: CDR1 SEHNR, CDR2 FQNEAQ (reference sequence). The CDR3 totals 15 residues. Trimming cost V 5 bases and J 8 bases; bases outside gene matches: 5. The CDR3 DNA sequence: TGTGCCAGCAGCCACGGACTAGCGGGGGGATATGAGCAGTTCTTC. It is translated as CASSHGLAGGYEQFF.

The chain is built from TRBV11-2 and TRBJ2-5, with D possibly matching TRBD2 (5 bases). The CDR3 consists of 14 residues. With 1 base removed from V and 11 bases from J, the gap between germline ends came to 17 bases. Germline V gene sequence: CDR1 SGHAT, CDR2 FQNNGV. The CDR3 here is CASSLAGEQWEQYF. CDR3 DNA sequence: TGTGCCAGCAGCTTAGCTGGGGAACAATGGGAGCAGTACTTC.

This rearrangement joins TRBV29-1 to TRBJ2-7, with TRBD2 identical over 9 bases. CDR3 length: 13 residues. The trim removed 7 bases at V and 7 bases at J, leaving 11 bases unmatched. Germline V gene sequence: CDR1 SQVTM, CDR2 ANQGSEA. CDR3 residues: CSAGTSSYNEQYF. In DNA, the CDR3 is TGCAGCGCGGGGACTAGCTCCTACAATGAGCAGTACTTC.

The V and J genes are TRBV9 and TRBJ2-1; 10 bases match TRBD1. Per the germline V gene, CDR1 is SGDLS and CDR2 is YYNGEE. This CDR3 has 14 amino acids. Trimming at V came to 4 bases and at J to 8 bases, leaving 6 bases not matched to a gene. CDR3 in DNA: TGTGCCAGCAGCCCTCAGACAGGGGGCTATGAGCAGTTCTTC. Translating gives CASSPQTGGYEQFF.

The chain has TRBV20-1 and TRBJ2-3; D not certain. CDR3 length equals 12 residues. Trimming shortened V by 6 bases and J by 4 bases, and 11 bases separated the two germline ends. Germline V CDR1 and CDR2: DFQATT, SNEGSKA (reference sequence). The CDR3, as DNA: TGCAGTGCCAACCCCAGAGCAGATACGCAGTATTTT. Translated, it gives CSANPRADTQYF.

This chain joins TRBV6-5 and TRBJ1-2; the D gene is possibly TRBD1 (6 bases). This CDR3 is built from 15 residues. Between the trimmed V and J ends, which lost 6 bases and 6 bases, there was a span of 20 bases. Per germline, CDR1 MNHEY and CDR2 SVGAGI. CDR3 sequence reads: CASSTNGGRIDGYTF. The CDR3 nucleotides read TGTGCCAGCAGCACCAATGGGGGGCGAATCGATGGCTACACCTTC.

The J gene is TRBJ1-1, the V gene TRBV30, with 9 bases aligning to TRBD1. The J segment lost 1 base and the V segment lost 3 bases, leaving 9 bases of the junction unmatched. The CDR3 totals 16 residues. Germline V gives CDR1 GTSNPN, CDR2 SVGIG (reference sequence). Written as DNA, the CDR3 is TGTGCCTGGAGCGGCGACAGGGGGAGGGCGAACACTGAAGCTTTCTTT. It translates to CAWSGDRGRANTEAFF.

The V gene is TRBV10-3, the J gene TRBJ2-5; 8 bases line up with TRBD2. The V gene end was trimmed by 6 bases and the J gene end by 3 bases; junction bases not matched to a gene: 0. This CDR3 is built from 12 residues. Per the germline V gene, CDR1 is ENHRY and CDR2 is SYGVKD. CDR3 sequence (DNA): TGTGCCATCAGGGGACTAGAAGAGACCCAGTACTTC. It encodes CAIRGLEETQYF.

The chain couples TRBV6-5 to TRBJ2-7; 11 nucleotides line up with TRBD1. The end of the DNA fits TRBJ2-1 better, so the J call may be wrong. The CDR3 spans 14 residues. Germline CDR1 is MNHEY and CDR2 is SVGAGI. The CDR3 here is CASSVGTGGYEQFF. The CDR3 DNA is TGTGCCAGCAGTGTTGGGACAGGGGGTTACGAGCAGTTCTTC.

The rearrangement uses TRBV9 and TRBJ2-1, with 9 nucleotides matching TRBD2. The germline gives CDR1 SGDLS, CDR2 YYNGEE. J was trimmed by 5 bases and V by 3 bases; bases with no gene match: 9. The CDR3 has 16 amino acids. The CDR3 sequence: CASSGNSGGPNNEQFF. The CDR3 DNA is TGTGCCAGCAGCGGAAATAGCGGGGGACCCAACAATGAGCAGTTCTTC.

The J gene is TRBJ1-3, the V gene TRBV10-2, with TRBD1 identical over 7 bases. CDR1 and CDR2 from the germline V gene are WSHSY and SAAADI. CDR3 length: 16 residues. The V gene end was trimmed by 1 base and the J gene end by 1 base; junction bases not matched to a gene: 4. The CDR3 protein is CASSEFDRVSGNTIYF. In DNA form, the CDR3 reads TGCGCCAGCAGTGAGTTCGACAGGGTATCTGGAAACACCATATATTTT.

There are a few counts of this clonotype. The CDR3 region is CASSQGTASNEQFF. The CDR3 DNA sequence: TGTGCCAGCAGCCAAGGTACAGCTTCCAATGAGCAGTTCTTC. The chain recombines TRBV4-2 with TRBJ2-1, with D unclear. Trimming shortened V by 1 base and J by 6 bases, and 10 bases separated the two germline ends. The CDR3 runs to 14 residues. Germline CDR1 reads LGHNA; CDR2 reads YNFKEQ.

This clonotype was counted only a few times. CDR3 nucleotides: TGTGCCATCAGTTATACCCTCGGGGACAGGCGCCGAAATGAAAAACTGTTTTTT. Protein sequence: CAISYTLGDRRRNEKLFF. The chain is built from TRBV10-3 and TRBJ1-4, with 8 bases identical to TRBD1. The V gene's germline CDR1 is ENHRY and CDR2 SYGVKD. This CDR3 is built from 18 residues. The trim removed 5 bases at V and 5 bases at J, leaving 16 bases unmatched.

This chain uses TRBV27 with TRBJ1-2; D remains ambiguous. The V and J ends lost 5 bases and 4 bases respectively, with 14 bases between them. The CDR3 runs 14 residues. Germline CDR1 and CDR2: MNHEY and SMNVEV (reference sequence). The CDR3 coding sequence is TGTGCCAGCAGTCCCCTCGGATTGGGCTATGGCTACACCTTC. It specifies CASSPLGLGYGYTF.